Below, 27 T cell receptor beta chains from the same sample are listed, as sequenced in a study of blood T cell repertoires in COVID-19. This table comes from immunoSEQ multiplex PCR, and its TCRdb copy is limited to in-frame clones, with some not included. The sample comprises 100,000 to 150,000 clones, more than 65% of which are singletons, and around 25% rests with the top ten. The sequencing sample was made of peripheral blood. Receptor source: a human donor in a cohort sampled during active COVID-19.

The rearrangement links TRBV27 to TRBJ1-6; TRBD1 agrees at 8 bases. The germline V gene has CDR1 MNHEY and CDR2 SMNVEV (reference sequence). The CDR3 extends over 18 amino acids. J was trimmed by 0 bases and V by 5 bases; bases with no gene match: 9. The CDR3 DNA sequence: TGTGCCAGCAGTCCAGGACAGGGTTCCAGCTCCTATAATTCACCCCTCCACTTT. This translates into CASSPGQGSSSYNSPLHF.

V usage is TRBV6-2 or TRBV6-3 and J usage is TRBJ1-6; maybe TRBD1 (5 bases). The germline V gene has CDR1 MNHEY and CDR2 SVGEGT. The CDR3 contains 16 residues. Trimming took off 2 bases at V and 10 bases at J, with 18 bases between the two ends. The CDR3 sequence is CASSYATSSGRSPLHF. Here the CDR3 DNA reads TGTGCCAGCAGTTACGCGACGTCGTCAGGGCGGTCACCCCTCCACTTT.

This rearrangement joins TRBV11-1 to TRBJ2-1, with TRBD2 identical over 13 bases. V lost 5 bases, J lost 6 bases, and 4 bases stayed unmatched. Germline lookup yields CDR1 SGHAT and CDR2 FQDESV (reference sequence). The CDR3 runs to 15 residues. CDR3 in DNA: TGTGCCAGCAGCCTATGGACTAGCGGGAGCAATGAGCAGTTCTTC. Encoded protein: CASSLWTSGSNEQFF.

The chain has TRBV3-1 (or the pseudogene TRBV3-2) and TRBJ1-4; no clear D gene. The V end was cut by 4 bases, the J end by 5 bases, with 8 bases between. In germline, CDR1 is LGHDT, CDR2 YNNKEL (reference sequence). The CDR3 is 13 amino acids. The CDR3 loop reads CASSPLQNEKLFF. The CDR3 DNA reads as TGTGCCAGCAGCCCCTTACAGAATGAAAAACTGTTTTTT.

This sequence joins TRBV10-3 and TRBJ1-6; no clear D. CDR3 size: 17 residues. Germline CDR1 ENHRY, CDR2 SYGVKD. V shed 0 bases and J shed 5 bases, with 14 bases lying between them. The CDR3 region is CAISESKAQRHNSPLHF. In DNA, the CDR3 is TGTGCCATCAGTGAGTCGAAGGCCCAGAGGCATAATTCACCCCTCCACTTT.

The chain employs TRBV29-1 and TRBJ1-1; 8 positions match TRBD1. There are 11 residues in the CDR3. The V gene's germline CDR1 is SQVTM and CDR2 ANQGSEA. V was clipped by 3 bases and J by 11 bases; unmatched bases: 5. The CDR3 nucleotides are TGCAGCGTTGAGATGACAGGGGTGGCTTTCTTT. Translated: CSVEMTGVAFF.

The chain joins TRBV5-1 to TRBJ2-5; 12 positions agree with TRBD2. Germline V gene data show CDR1 as SGHRS and CDR2 as YFSETQ. Trimming cost V 10 bases and J 3 bases; bases outside gene matches: 22. CDR3 length: 19 residues. CDR3 sequence: CALTPGLTVSSGGEETQYF. In nucleotides, the CDR3 is TGCGCCCTCACGCCCGGGCTTACGGTGTCTAGCGGGGGGGAAGAGACCCAGTACTTC.

This clone has more than one count but fewer than ten. The chain's CDR3 is CASSQETSGGAGETQYF. CDR3 in DNA: TGTGCCAGCAGCCAAGAGACTAGCGGGGGGGCTGGGGAGACCCAGTACTTC. The chain has TRBV4-2 and TRBJ2-5; 14 nucleotides match TRBD2. The CDR3 has 17 residues. Germline V gene data show CDR1 as LGHNA and CDR2 as YNFKEQ. The V and J ends lost 0 bases and 5 bases, in that order; junction bases with no gene match: 5.

A single count supports this clone. The chain links TRBV28 to TRBJ1-4; D is ambiguous. Germline V lookup: CDR1 MDHEN, CDR2 SYDVKM. V lost 1 base and J 6 bases, leaving 9 bases between the germline ends. The CDR3 is 14 amino acids. The CDR3 sequence is CASSLFGGDEKLFF. The CDR3 nucleotides read TGTGCCAGCAGTTTATTCGGCGGTGATGAAAAACTGTTTTTT. The variable domain in full, with the rest retrieved from reference TRBV28 and TRBJ1-4, is DVKVTQSSRYLVKRTGEKVFLECVQDMDHENMFWYRQDPGLGLRLIYFSYDVKMKEKGDIPEGYSVSREKKERFSLILESASTNQTSMYLCASSLFGGDEKLFFGSGTQLSVL.

This chain joins TRBV27 and TRBJ2-2; a possible D gene is TRBD1 (6 bases). The CDR3 consists of 16 residues. Trimming stripped 4 bases from V and 5 bases from J, with 17 bases between. CDR1 and CDR2 (germline): MNHEY, SMNVEV (reference sequence). CDR3 in DNA: TGTGCCAGCAGTTCCTCCGGGACACCGATGACCGGGGAGCTGTTTTTT. This sequence encodes CASSSSGTPMTGELFF.

The gene calls are TRBV16 and TRBJ1-2, with a weak D call TRBD1 (5 bases). The CDR3 totals 16 residues. Germline V lookup: CDR1 KGHSY, CDR2 FQNENV. V lost 4 bases and J 2 bases, leaving 17 bases between the germline ends. Here the CDR3 reads CASSRKSLAGNYGYTF. CDR3 DNA sequence: TGTGCCAGCAGCCGCAAATCACTCGCAGGGAACTATGGCTACACCTTC. The full variable domain, completed using reference TRBV16 and TRBJ1-2, is GEEVAQTPKHLVRGEGQKAKLYCAPIKGHSYVFWYQQVLKNEFKFLISFQNENVFDETGMPKERFSAKCLPNSPCSLEIQATKLEDSAVYFCASSRKSLAGNYGYTFGSGTRLTVV.

The rearrangement uses TRBV11-3 and TRBJ2-1; 13 bases agree with TRBD2. Germline V gene lookup returns CDR1 SGHNT and CDR2 YENEEA. V was pared by 4 bases and J by 2 bases, with 5 bases of the junction left unmatched. This CDR3 has 17 residues. CDR3 sequence: CASSSGLAGLPYNEQFF. CDR3 coding DNA: TGTGCCAGCAGCTCGGGACTAGCGGGGCTGCCCTACAATGAGCAGTTCTTC.

This CDR3 reads CASSPDPGQNTGELFF. The CDR3 DNA follows: TGCGCCAGCAGCCCGGACCCGGGACAGAACACCGGGGAGCTGTTTTTT. The chain uses TRBV5-1 and TRBJ2-2; TRBD1 might be the D (6 bases). The CDR3 has 16 residues. Germline V CDR1 and CDR2: SGHRS, YFSETQ. V was trimmed by 4 bases and J by 1 base, leaving 14 bases between them.

This clone was recorded once. Written as DNA, the CDR3 is TGTGCCAGCAGCTTAGACCCCCTAGCGGGGGGGACAGATACGCAGTATTTT. It encodes CASSLDPLAGGTDTQYF. This chain links TRBV7-2 with TRBJ2-3; 12 bases match TRBD2. V lost 1 base and J lost 3; bases outside the gene matches: 5. CDR3 length: 17 amino acids. The germline gives CDR1 SGHTA, CDR2 FQGNSA.

CDR3 DNA: TGTGCCAGCAGCTTATTTACGGAGGAGACCCAGTACTTC. Translation: CASSLFTEETQYF. This sequence joins TRBV7-2 and TRBJ2-5, with unresolved D. From germline, CDR1 is SGHTA and CDR2 FQGNSA. With 2 bases removed from V and 5 bases from J, the gap between germline ends came to 9 bases. The length of the CDR3 is 13 residues.

The rearrangement joins TRBV5-4 to TRBJ2-1; 9 bases agree with TRBD2. Germline trimming cut 0 bases from V and 8 bases from J; bases unmatched to any gene: 12. This CDR3 has 17 residues. CDR1 and CDR2 from the germline V gene are SGHNT and YYREEE (reference sequence). The CDR3, as DNA: TGTGCCAGCAGCTTGGCTCGCGGCGGGAGGGCCGTTGATGAGCAGTTCTTC. The encoded protein is CASSLARGGRAVDEQFF.

The chain is built from TRBV23-1 and TRBJ1-5; D is undetermined. TRBV23-1 is annotated as an ORF whose role is uncertain. The CDR3 totals 15 residues. V was shortened by 0 bases and J by 0 bases, with 6 bases between the two germline ends. DNA for the CDR3: TGCGCCAGCAGTCAATCGGGAGGTAGCAATCAGCCCCAGCATTTT. Translating gives CASSQSGGSNQPQHF.

This chain uses TRBV4-2 with TRBJ2-5; D is unresolved. The V gene's germline CDR1 is LGHNA and CDR2 YNFKEQ. The CDR3 is made up of 15 amino acids. The V end was cut by 4 bases, the J end by 1 base, with 13 bases between. This CDR3 is CASSPTSQAQETQYF. DNA of the CDR3: TGTGCCAGCAGCCCAACCAGCCAGGCCCAAGAGACCCAGTACTTC.

The chain employs TRBV18 and TRBJ1-4; D is ambiguous. Trimming cost V 3 bases and J 5 bases, with 16 bases left between them. The CDR3 sequence is 16 residues long. Germline CDR1 reads KGHSH; CDR2 reads LQKENI. CDR3 DNA: TGTGCCAGCTCACCTTTTGTCTCTGGAGGGAATGAAAAACTGTTTTTT. Protein: CASSPFVSGGNEKLFF.

The chain employs TRBV30 and TRBJ1-1; D is undetermined. Deletions cut 5 bases from V and 1 base from J, with 5 bases between. Germline lookup yields CDR1 GTSNPN and CDR2 SVGIG (reference sequence). This CDR3 comprises 11 residues. The chain's CDR3 is CAWAGNTEAFF. CDR3 coding DNA: TGTGCCTGGGCGGGGAACACTGAAGCTTTCTTT.

This clone was seen ten or more times. The chain has TRBV12-5 and TRBJ2-7; D perhaps matches TRBD2 (6 bases). Germline lookup yields CDR1 LGHNT and CDR2 FRNRAP. Trimming removed 9 bases from V and 0 bases from J, with 15 bases in between. The CDR3 runs to 14 residues. CDR3 region: CARRQRALSYEQYF. The CDR3 DNA reads TGTGCTAGGAGACAGCGGGCCCTCTCCTACGAGCAGTACTTC.

The gene calls are TRBV5-6 and TRBJ2-5; TRBD2 aligns across 8 bases. The CDR3 loop spans 16 amino acids. CDR1 is SGHDT, CDR2 YYEEEE, per germline. Trimming at V came to 1 base and at J to 1 base, leaving 6 bases not matched to a gene. The CDR3 DNA is TGTGCCAGCAGCTTGCAGAGCACTAGCGGCCAAGAGACCCAGTACTTC. This gives the protein CASSLQSTSGQETQYF.

This clone came up once. This chain joins TRBV7-8 and TRBJ2-1, with 8 bases lining up with TRBD2. Germline lookup yields CDR1 SGHVS and CDR2 FQNEAQ. CDR3 length: 17 residues. Trimming took 1 base from V and 0 from J; bases not matched to a gene: 5. CDR3 sequence (DNA): TGTGCCAGCAGCTTAGGGGGCGCGGGAGGCTCCTACAATGAGCAGTTCTTC. Translated: CASSLGGAGGSYNEQFF.

The chain joins TRBV7-3 to TRBJ2-5; 7 bases are shared with TRBD1. V shed 2 bases, J shed 7 bases, and the junction held 4 bases outside the gene matches. The germline CDR1 and CDR2 sequences are SGHTA and FQGTGA. CDR3 length equals 13 residues. This CDR3 is CASSLEGAGTQYF. CDR3 nucleotides: TGTGCCAGCAGCTTAGAGGGGGCGGGGACCCAGTACTTC.

In its sample, this clone was seen once. The CDR3 here is CASSGRLGQGTMDTEAFF. The CDR3 DNA reads as TGTGCCAGCAGCGGCAGACTCGGACAGGGCACAATGGACACTGAAGCTTTCTTT. This sequence joins TRBV13 and TRBJ1-1, with 8 positions matching TRBD1. After removal of 5 bases from V and 3 bases from J, the junction contained 17 bases not matched to a gene. From germline, CDR1 is PRHDT and CDR2 FYEKMQ (reference sequence). The CDR3 has 18 amino acids.

The CDR3, as DNA: TGTGCCAGCAGTGAAGCTCGGGGAGGGTTCGGCTACACCTTC. Encoded protein: CASSEARGGFGYTF. The chain recombines TRBV6-1 with TRBJ1-2; D gene uncertain. With 0 bases removed from V and 8 bases from J, the gap between germline ends came to 13 bases. The CDR3 runs to 14 residues. Looked up from germline, CDR1 is MNHNS and CDR2 is SASEGT.

The genes are TRBV7-2 and TRBJ2-1; 9 bases map to TRBD1. This CDR3 spans 15 amino acids. Losses at the gene ends were 4 bases for V and 6 bases for J; bases not matched to a gene: 7. The germline V gene encodes CDR1 SGHTA and CDR2 FQGNSA. CDR3 region: CASSWTGEVLNEQFF. The DNA of the CDR3 is TGTGCCAGCAGCTGGACAGGGGAGGTACTCAATGAGCAGTTCTTC. The full variable domain, its missing parts supplied by reference TRBV7-2 and TRBJ2-1, is GAGVSQSPSNKVTEKGKDVELRCDPISGHTALYWYRQSLGQGLEFLIYFQGNSAPDKSGLPSDRFSAERTGGSVSTLTIQRTQQEDSAVYLCASSWTGEVLNEQFFGPGTRLTVL.